This T cell receptor beta chain came from a study of technical replicates of blood from several donors. Produced via immunoSEQ multiplex PCR; TCRdb's table is partial and in-frame only. The sample holds 87,000 or so clones, 85% to 95% seen once. Germline V gene lookup returns CDR1 SGDLS and CDR2 YYNGEE. The V and J ends lost 1 base and 4 bases respectively, with 11 bases between them. The CDR3 runs to 15 residues. Material for sequencing was T cells isolated from PBMCs. This chain joins TRBV9 and TRBJ2-2, with no clear D. This clonotype was sampled from a human donor in good health. The CDR3 bases are TGTGCCAGCAGCGTAAGTGGTCTACCCACCGGGGAGCTGTTTTTT. Translation gives CASSVSGLPTGELFF.